This T cell receptor (beta chain) was found in a study of cytomegalovirus exposure and HLA in healthy donors. Findings and limits, study-wide: Within an earlier analysis, most TCR beta V segments proved productive either about 90% or about 30% of the time. Later, an analysis showed that TCR beta chains associated with HLA were more clonally expanded than others that were equally common. What a later analysis showed was that several of the most significant clusters appeared linked to common viral pathogens.

The CDR3 is 15 residues long. Germline CDR1 is MNHEY and CDR2 is SVGAGI. V shed 0 bases and J 3 bases; nucleotides not matched to a gene: 2. Details on this clone: Its antigen is as yet unknown.

PCR was performed using 60 Vbeta and 13 Jbeta primers. The table came from immunoSEQ multiplex PCR; TCRdb's copy has only in-frame clones and leaves some out. The data hold some 270,000 clones, with about four fifths observed a single time. Regarding donors, all were healthy bone marrow donors. The source material was PBMCs. The TCR sequence derives from a girl aged 2-10 years in good health and CMV-seronegative. The V call is TRBV6-5, the J call TRBJ2-4, with 7 bases aligning to TRBD2. In nucleotides, the CDR3 is TGTGCCAGCAGTTACTCTGGCGGGGGCAAAAACATTCAGTACTTC. Protein product: CASSYSGGGKNIQYF.